These 22 T cell receptor beta chains share one sample of origin, sequenced in a study of OX40 agonist ivuxolimab in advanced cancers. Only in-frame clones appear in the TCRdb table, and some are missing; sequencing was by immunoSEQ multiplex PCR. The sample shows 80,000 to 100,000 clones, approximately 90% of them seen only once. Sequences were derived from CD4+ or CD8+ T cells sorted from blood, sampled in a trial of the OX40 agonist ivuxolimab. The receptors shown here come from an adult with an advanced solid tumor such as melanoma, head and neck, liver or kidney cancer.

The chain carries TRBV2 and TRBJ1-6, with D possibly matching TRBD1 (5 bases). Germline CDR1 is SNHLY and CDR2 is FYNNEI. The CDR3 runs to 13 residues. V was cut by 4 bases and J by 10 bases, with 11 bases left in between. The CDR3 region has the DNA TGTGCCAGCAGTGTGTGGGGGGACTCACCCCTCCACTTT. Translated, it gives CASSVWGDSPLHF.

This clone occurred once. This sequence joins TRBV20-1 and TRBJ2-5, with D perhaps matching TRBD1 (5 bases). The CDR3 contains 11 residues. With 8 bases removed from V and 5 bases from J, the gap between germline ends came to 12 bases. In germline, CDR1 is DFQATT, CDR2 SNEGSKA (reference sequence). DNA for the CDR3: TGCAGTACAAAGGGGCTTGAGACCCAGTACTTC. Residues: CSTKGLETQYF.

The rearrangement links TRBV28 to TRBJ1-4, with no clear D. CDR1 and CDR2 from the germline V gene are MDHEN and SYDVKM. CDR3 size: 12 residues. V shed 6 bases and J shed 7 bases, with 9 bases lying between them. CDR3 protein: CASSRPVEKLFF. CDR3 nucleotides: TGTGCCAGCAGCCGCCCCGTTGAAAAACTGTTTTTT.

This clone has only a few counts. This sequence joins TRBV30 and TRBJ1-1, with 7 bases that match TRBD1. CDR1 and CDR2 from the germline V gene are GTSNPN and SVGIG (reference sequence). The trim removed 3 bases at V and 11 bases at J, leaving 12 bases unmatched. This CDR3 is 13 amino acids long. The DNA for the CDR3 is TGTGCCTGGAGGCAGACCTCACAGGGGAAGGCTTTCTTT. Its translation: CAWRQTSQGKAFF. Complete variable domain (other parts from reference TRBV30 and TRBJ1-1): SQTIHQWPATLVQPVGSPLSLECTVEGTSNPNLYWYRQAAGRGLQLLFYSVGIGQISSEVPQNLSASRPQDRQFILSSKKLLLSDSGFYLCAWRQTSQGKAFFGQGTRLTVV.

This clone appeared a single time. The J gene is TRBJ1-3, the V gene TRBV11-2; 7 bases match TRBD1. The V and J ends lost 5 bases and 2 bases, in that order; junction bases with no gene match: 9. The CDR3 is made up of 16 amino acids. Per the germline V gene, CDR1 is SGHAT and CDR2 is FQNNGV. The CDR3 spells CASSPWGQLAGNTIYF. CDR3 nucleotides: TGTGCCAGCAGCCCGTGGGGACAGCTGGCTGGAAACACCATATATTTT.

The chain joins TRBV7-2 to TRBJ2-3; possibly TRBD1 or TRBD2 for D (6 bases each). Trimming cost V 1 base and J 6 bases, with 14 bases left between them. The germline gives CDR1 SGHTA, CDR2 FQGNSA. CDR3 size: 15 residues. CDR3 nucleotides: TGTGCCAGCAGCTTAGGGGGGCTGGGGAGGGATACGCAGTATTTT. Its translation is CASSLGGLGRDTQYF. Full variable domain (outside the CDR3, taken from reference TRBV7-2 and TRBJ2-3): GAGVSQSPSNKVTEKGKDVELRCDPISGHTALYWYRQSLGQGLEFLIYFQGNSAPDKSGLPSDRFSAERTGGSVSTLTIQRTQQEDSAVYLCASSLGGLGRDTQYFGPGTRLTVL.

The genes are TRBV28 and TRBJ1-6; D is ambiguous. This CDR3 is built from 17 residues. With 6 bases removed from V and 0 bases from J, the gap between germline ends came to 15 bases. Germline values: CDR1 MDHEN, CDR2 SYDVKM. This CDR3 reads CASSPPVEHSYNSPLHF. For the CDR3, the DNA is TGTGCCAGCAGCCCGCCCGTGGAGCACTCCTATAATTCACCCCTCCACTTT.

The chain uses TRBV5-4 and TRBJ2-3; TRBD2 agrees at 8 bases. Germline lookup yields CDR1 SGHNT and CDR2 YYREEE (reference sequence). The CDR3 sequence is 16 residues long. Germline trimming cut 4 bases from V and 0 bases from J; bases unmatched to any gene: 7. Here the CDR3 reads CASSDLAGPSTDTQYF. For the CDR3, the DNA is TGTGCCAGCAGCGACCTAGCGGGTCCTAGCACAGATACGCAGTATTTT. Variable domain in full (rest from reference TRBV5-4 and TRBJ2-3): ETGVTQSPTHLIKTRGQQVTLRCSSQSGHNTVSWYQQALGQGPQFIFQYYREEENGRGNFPPRFSGLQFPNYSSELNVNALELDDSALYLCASSDLAGPSTDTQYFGPGTRLTVL.

The V call is TRBV2, the J call TRBJ2-5; the D gene is possibly TRBD1 (6 bases). CDR3 length: 13 amino acids. In germline, CDR1 is SNHLY, CDR2 FYNNEI. V lost 7 bases and J lost 2, with 11 bases in between. CDR3 DNA sequence: TGTGCCAGCATCAGGGGCGCTCAAGAGACCCAGTACTTC. It yields the protein CASIRGAQETQYF.

The rearrangement joins TRBV19 to TRBJ1-6; D possibly corresponds to TRBD1 (5 bases). V gave up 6 bases and J gave up 5 bases, with 14 bases separating them. CDR1 is LNHDA and CDR2 is SQIVND in the germline V gene (reference sequence). The length of the CDR3 is 15 residues. The CDR3 protein is CASRDGRGDNSPLHF. In DNA form, the CDR3 reads TGTGCCAGTAGAGATGGACGGGGGGATAATTCACCCCTCCACTTT. The variable domain in full, completed from reference TRBV19 and TRBJ1-6, reads DGGITQSPKYLFRKEGQNVTLSCEQNLNHDAMYWYRQDPGQGLRLIYYSQIVNDFQKGDIAEGYSVSREKKESFPLTVTSAQKNPTAFYLCASRDGRGDNSPLHFGNGTRLTVT.

This chain uses TRBV30 with TRBJ1-2, with a possible D match to TRBD1 (5 bases). This CDR3 spans 14 amino acids. Germline lookup yields CDR1 GTSNPN and CDR2 SVGIG (reference sequence). The V gene lost 0 bases and the J gene lost 4 bases, with 12 bases spanning the gap. CDR3 in DNA: TGTGCCTGGAGTGTAAACGGGGGAGCCTATGGCTACACCTTC. Protein product: CAWSVNGGAYGYTF.

The chain combines TRBV18 with TRBJ1-3; D gene uncertain. The germline V gene has CDR1 KGHSH and CDR2 LQKENI. The germline V and J ends were trimmed by 0 bases and 3 bases, with 9 bases remaining between them. This CDR3 is built from 15 residues. The CDR3: CASSPPGSGGNTIYF. The CDR3 DNA follows: TGTGCCAGCTCACCACCAGGCAGTGGTGGAAACACCATATATTTT.

This chain connects TRBV6-1 to TRBJ1-5; a weak D match, TRBD1 (5 bases). CDR1 and CDR2 (germline): MNHNS, SASEGT. The ends were cut back, 6 bases at V and 11 bases at J, with 20 bases in the middle. This CDR3 has 14 amino acids. CDR3 sequence: CASRGVGLAEAQHF. CDR3 sequence (DNA): TGTGCCAGCAGGGGGGTAGGCCTCGCAGAGGCCCAGCATTTT.

The CDR3: CASVTPGTENTEAFF. In nucleotides, the CDR3 is TGCGCCAGCGTCACCCCCGGGACAGAGAACACTGAAGCTTTCTTT. The chain has TRBV23-1 and TRBJ1-1; TRBD1 aligns across 7 bases. TRBV23-1 counts as an open reading frame of uncertain function. CDR3 size: 15 residues. The ends lost 8 bases at V and 1 base at J; junction bases unmatched: 10.

This rearrangement joins TRBV6-1 to TRBJ2-7; D is undetermined. Trimming left V 2 bases short and J 3 bases short, with 5 bases between. The CDR3 length is 12 residues. Germline V gives CDR1 MNHNS, CDR2 SASEGT. Written as DNA, the CDR3 is TGTGCCAGCAGTGAATACTACTACGAGCAGTACTTC. It specifies CASSEYYYEQYF.

This rearrangement joins TRBV9 to TRBJ2-3, with TRBD2 matching over 9 bases. Unmatched junction bases numbered 8, after V lost 0 bases and J lost 6 bases. The CDR3 spans 16 residues. Germline V gene sequence: CDR1 SGDLS, CDR2 YYNGEE. The CDR3 here is CASSVGAAGGSDTQYF. In DNA, the CDR3 is TGTGCCAGCAGCGTAGGCGCAGCGGGGGGTTCGGATACGCAGTATTTT.

The CDR3 spells CASSLQGGGTDTQYF. CDR3 in DNA: TGTGCCAGCAGCCTACAGGGAGGAGGGACAGATACGCAGTATTTT. The genes are TRBV7-3 and TRBJ2-3; the D call may be TRBD1 or TRBD2 (6 bases each). The CDR3 loop spans 15 amino acids. V lost 5 bases to trimming and J lost 3 bases, with 15 bases between them. Germline loops: CDR1 SGHTA, CDR2 FQGTGA. Together with reference TRBV7-3 and TRBJ2-3, the CDR3 gives the full variable domain: GAGVSQTPSNKVTEKGKYVELRCDPISGHTALYWYRQSLGQGPEFLIYFQGTGAADDSGLPNDRFFAVRPEGSVSTLKIQRTERGDSAVYLCASSLQGGGTDTQYFGPGTRLTVL.

The gene calls are TRBV7-2 and TRBJ2-3; D is uncertain. The V gene lost 5 bases and the J gene lost 6 bases, with 12 bases spanning the gap. CDR1 and CDR2 from the germline V gene are SGHTA and FQGNSA. The CDR3 is 13 residues long. CDR3 amino acids: CASSLLYGDTQYF. The CDR3 DNA reads as TGTGCCAGCAGCCTACTCTACGGGGATACGCAGTATTTT.

This sequence joins TRBV27 and TRBJ2-4; 9 bases are shared with TRBD1. This CDR3 contains 18 residues. The germline gives CDR1 MNHEY, CDR2 SMNVEV (reference sequence). V shed 5 bases, J shed 2 bases, and the junction held 13 bases outside the gene matches. This chain's CDR3 is CASSPGTGRSGPKNIQYF. As DNA, the CDR3 is TGTGCCAGCAGTCCCGGGACAGGGAGATCGGGTCCCAAAAACATTCAGTACTTC.

This rearrangement joins TRBV6-5 to TRBJ2-3; 10 bases match TRBD2. Germline V gene data show CDR1 as MNHEY and CDR2 as SVGAGI. Trimming took 7 bases from V and 4 from J; bases not matched to a gene: 5. This CDR3 has 14 amino acids. In DNA, the CDR3 is TGTGCCAGCACCAAGCGGGGGGGGGCAGATACGCAGTATTTT. Its protein is CASTKRGGADTQYF.

The rearrangement links TRBV10-3 to TRBJ2-7; D tentatively reads TRBD1 or TRBD2 (6 bases each). This CDR3 has 13 amino acids. Germline V lookup: CDR1 ENHRY, CDR2 SYGVKD. V was cut by 2 bases and J by 4 bases, with 9 bases left in between. DNA for the CDR3: TGTGCCATCAGTGAGGGAGGGGGATACGAGCAGTACTTC. Translation: CAISEGGGYEQYF.

This chain connects TRBV7-2 to TRBJ2-7; tentatively, D is TRBD2 (5 bases). The CDR3 runs 15 residues. The germline V gene encodes CDR1 SGHTA and CDR2 FQGNSA. V gave up 1 base and J gave up 0 bases, with 10 bases separating them. The DNA for the CDR3 is TGTGCCAGCAGCTTAGTAGGAGCGGTCTCCTACGAGCAGTACTTC. It specifies CASSLVGAVSYEQYF.